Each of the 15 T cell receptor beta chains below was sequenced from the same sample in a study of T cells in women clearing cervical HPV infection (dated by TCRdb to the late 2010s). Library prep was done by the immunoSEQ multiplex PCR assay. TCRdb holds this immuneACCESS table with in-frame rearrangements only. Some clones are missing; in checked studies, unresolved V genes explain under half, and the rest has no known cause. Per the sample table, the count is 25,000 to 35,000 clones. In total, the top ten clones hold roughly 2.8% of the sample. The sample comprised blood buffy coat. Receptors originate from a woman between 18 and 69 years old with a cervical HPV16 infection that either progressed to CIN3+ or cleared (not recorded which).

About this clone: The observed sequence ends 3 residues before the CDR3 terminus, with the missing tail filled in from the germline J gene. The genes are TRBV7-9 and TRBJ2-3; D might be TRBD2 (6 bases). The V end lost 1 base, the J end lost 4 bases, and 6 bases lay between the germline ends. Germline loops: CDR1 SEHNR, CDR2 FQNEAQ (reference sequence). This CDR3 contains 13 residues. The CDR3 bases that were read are TGTGCCAGCAGCTTAGGCGGGGCAGATACG. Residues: CASSLGGADT. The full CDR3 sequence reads CASSLGGADTQYF.

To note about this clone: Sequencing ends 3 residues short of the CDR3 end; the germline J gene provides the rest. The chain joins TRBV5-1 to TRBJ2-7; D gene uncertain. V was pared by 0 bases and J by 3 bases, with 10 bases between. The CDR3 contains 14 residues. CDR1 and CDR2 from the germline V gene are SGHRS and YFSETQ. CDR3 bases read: TGCGCCAGCAGCTTGGTTCGGAGCGACTACGAG. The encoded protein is CASSLVRSDYE. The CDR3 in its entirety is CASSLVRSDYEQYF.

CDR3 in amino acids: CARSPCRGQEDLNQPQHF. The sequenced part of the CDR3 DNA is TGTGCCAGAAGCCCATGCAGGGGGCAAGAGGATTTAAATCAGCCC. The rearrangement joins TRBV5-3 to TRBJ1-5; 8 bases are shared with TRBD1. The read halts 3 residues ahead of the CDR3 end, with the missing end drawn from the germline J gene. TRBV5-3 is noted as an ORF with a role that remains uncertain. This CDR3 spans 18 amino acids. V gave up 4 bases and J gave up 4 bases; unmatched junction bases: 16.

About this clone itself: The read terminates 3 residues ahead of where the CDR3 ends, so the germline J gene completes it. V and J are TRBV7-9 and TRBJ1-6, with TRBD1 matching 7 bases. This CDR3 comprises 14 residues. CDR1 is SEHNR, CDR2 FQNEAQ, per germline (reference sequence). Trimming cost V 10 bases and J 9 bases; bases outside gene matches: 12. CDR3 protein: CATEGGGAGSPLHF. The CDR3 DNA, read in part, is TGTGCCACCGAAGGAGGGGGCGCAGGTTCACCC. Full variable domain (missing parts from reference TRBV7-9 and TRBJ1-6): DTGVSQNPRHKITKRGQNVTFRCDPISEHNRLYWYRQTLGQGPEFLTYFQNEAQLEKSRLLSDRFSAERPKGSFSTLEIQRTEQGDSAMYLCATEGGGAGSPLHFGNGTRLTVT.

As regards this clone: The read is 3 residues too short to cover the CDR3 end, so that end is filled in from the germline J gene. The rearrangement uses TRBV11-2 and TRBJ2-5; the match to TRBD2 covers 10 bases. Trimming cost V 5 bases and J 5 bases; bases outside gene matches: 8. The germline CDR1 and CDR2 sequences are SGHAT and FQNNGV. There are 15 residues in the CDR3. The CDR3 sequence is CASSTGTSAVETQYF. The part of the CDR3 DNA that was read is TGTGCCAGCAGCACTGGGACTAGCGCGGTGGAGACC.

The CDR3 loop is CASSLGLAGENEQFF. CDR3 DNA, as far as it was read: TGCGCCAGCAGCTTAGGACTAGCGGGAGAAAATGAG. The chain carries TRBV5-1 and TRBJ2-1; 13 nucleotides agree with TRBD2. The read gets to within 3 residues of the CDR3 end, and the germline J gene fills in the rest. The CDR3 sequence is 15 residues long. V trimming: 2 bases; J trimming: 7 bases; junction bases outside the gene matches: 3. CDR1 is SGHRS and CDR2 is YFSETQ in the germline V gene.

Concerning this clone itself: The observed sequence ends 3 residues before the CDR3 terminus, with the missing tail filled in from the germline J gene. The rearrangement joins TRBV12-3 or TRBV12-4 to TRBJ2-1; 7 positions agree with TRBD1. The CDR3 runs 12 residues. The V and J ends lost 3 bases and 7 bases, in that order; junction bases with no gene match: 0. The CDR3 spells CASSLTGNEQFF. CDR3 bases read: TGTGCCAGCAGTTTGACAGGGAATGAG.

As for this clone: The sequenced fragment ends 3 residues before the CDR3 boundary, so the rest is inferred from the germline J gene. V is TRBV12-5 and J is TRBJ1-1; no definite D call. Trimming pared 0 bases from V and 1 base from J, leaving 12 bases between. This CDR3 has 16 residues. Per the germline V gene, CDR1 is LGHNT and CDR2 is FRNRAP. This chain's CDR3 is CASGLVLGHQNTEAFF. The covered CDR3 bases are TGTGCTAGTGGTTTGGTACTTGGGCACCAGAACACTGAA.

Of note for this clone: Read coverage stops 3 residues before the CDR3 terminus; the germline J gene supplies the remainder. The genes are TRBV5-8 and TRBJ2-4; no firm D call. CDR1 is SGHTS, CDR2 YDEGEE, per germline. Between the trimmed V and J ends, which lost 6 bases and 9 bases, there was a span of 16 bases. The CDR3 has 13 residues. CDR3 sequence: CASITIGGSIQYF. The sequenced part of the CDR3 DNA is TGTGCCAGCATCACTATAGGTGGTAGCATT. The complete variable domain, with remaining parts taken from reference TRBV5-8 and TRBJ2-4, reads EAGVTQSPTHLIKTRGQQATLRCSPISGHTSVYWYQQALGLGLQFLLWYDEGEERNRGNFPPRFSGRQFPNYSSELNVNALELEDSALYLCASITIGGSIQYFGAGTRLSVL.

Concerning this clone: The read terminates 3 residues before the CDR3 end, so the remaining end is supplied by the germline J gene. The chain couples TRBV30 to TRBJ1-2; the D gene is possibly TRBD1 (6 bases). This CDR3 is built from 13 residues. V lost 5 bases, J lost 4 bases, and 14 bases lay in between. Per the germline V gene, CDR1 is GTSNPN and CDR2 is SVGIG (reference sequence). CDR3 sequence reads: CAWAGQPGYGYTF. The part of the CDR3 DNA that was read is TGTGCCTGGGCCGGACAGCCCGGCTATGGC.

The part of the CDR3 DNA that was read is TGTGCCAGCGGAGGGGGGGTCAATGAG. Its translation: CASGGGVNE. The CDR3 in its entirety is CASGGGVNEQFF. The chain has TRBV7-9 and TRBJ2-1; perhaps TRBD2 as D (7 bases). The CDR3 is cut off 3 residues early in the read; its end comes from the germline J gene. Germline assignment: CDR1 SEHNR and CDR2 FQNEAQ (reference sequence). This CDR3 has 12 residues. V was trimmed by 8 bases and J by 6 bases, leaving 11 bases between them. Full variable domain (rest looked up from reference TRBV7-9 and TRBJ2-1): DTGVSQNPRHKITKRGQNVTFRCDPISEHNRLYWYRQTLGQGPEFLTYFQNEAQLEKSRLLSDRFSAERPKGSFSTLEIQRTEQGDSAMYLCASGGGVNEQFFGPGTRLTVL.

The DNA read from the CDR3 is TGCAGTGCTACTGAGGGGGCCATATTAGAGACC. Translation: CSATEGAILET. The complete CDR3 sequence is CSATEGAILETQYF. This chain joins TRBV20-1 and TRBJ2-5; 7 bases agree with TRBD1. The read stops 3 residues short of the end of the CDR3; the missing end is completed from the germline J gene. The CDR3 extends over 14 amino acids. CDR1 and CDR2 (germline): DFQATT, SNEGSKA (reference sequence). Trimming took 4 bases from V and 4 from J; bases not matched to a gene: 9.

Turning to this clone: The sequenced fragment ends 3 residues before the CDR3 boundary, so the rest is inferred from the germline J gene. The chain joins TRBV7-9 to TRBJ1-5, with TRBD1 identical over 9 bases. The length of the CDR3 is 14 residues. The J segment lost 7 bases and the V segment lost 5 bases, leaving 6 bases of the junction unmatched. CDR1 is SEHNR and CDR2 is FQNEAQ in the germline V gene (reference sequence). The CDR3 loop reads CASSQGTGRQPQHF. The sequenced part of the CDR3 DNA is TGTGCCAGCAGCCAGGGGACAGGGCGGCAGCCC.

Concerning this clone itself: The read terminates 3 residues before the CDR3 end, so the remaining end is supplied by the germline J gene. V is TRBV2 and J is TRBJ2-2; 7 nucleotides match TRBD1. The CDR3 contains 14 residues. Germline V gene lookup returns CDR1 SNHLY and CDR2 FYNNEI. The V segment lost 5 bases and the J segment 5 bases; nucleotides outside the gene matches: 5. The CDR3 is CASSPGQYTGELFF. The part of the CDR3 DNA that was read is TGTGCCAGCAGTCCGGGACAGTATACCGGGGAG.

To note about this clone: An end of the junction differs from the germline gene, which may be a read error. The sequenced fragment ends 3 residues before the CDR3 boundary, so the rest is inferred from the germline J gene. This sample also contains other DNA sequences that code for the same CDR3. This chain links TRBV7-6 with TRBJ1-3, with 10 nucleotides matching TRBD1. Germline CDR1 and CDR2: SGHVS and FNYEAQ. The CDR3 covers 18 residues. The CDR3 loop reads CASSFPGQGPSSGNTIYF. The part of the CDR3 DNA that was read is TGTGCCAGCAGCTTTCCGGGACAGGGGCCAAGCTCTGGAAACACG.